This entry features one T cell receptor (beta chain) sequence. Methods used by the authors: Scientists estimated how many nucleated cells there were by amplifying reference gene primers. Clones were sequenced by immunoSEQ multiplex PCR, and TCRdb holds only the in-frame ones, with some missing. The DNA gave D and trimming, while V, J and clone size come from that table. Altogether roughly 180,000 clones are present, about 88% being singletons, with the ten largest covering 0.99%. The data were taken from a study of blood T cell repertoires in COVID-19. At the level of the study: Samples representing acute and convalescent COVID-19 were sourced from the United States, Italy and Spain. From T cells, B-cell-depleted T cells, or PBMCs came the material, which was cDNA or gDNA.

V gave up 3 bases and J gave up 5 bases, with 13 bases separating them. The CDR3 runs 13 residues. In germline, CDR1 is DFQATT, CDR2 SNEGSKA (reference sequence). This rearrangement joins TRBV20-1 to TRBJ1-1, with a weak D call TRBD1 (5 bases). This receptor was taken from a man in his late teens or twenties with acute or convalescent COVID-19. Material: peripheral blood. The CDR3 coding sequence is TGCAGTGCTAGTATCCAGGGAGGGACTGAAGCTTTCTTT. This encodes CSASIQGGTEAFF.